This TCR beta chain comes out of a study of blood T cell repertoires in COVID-19. Sequencing used immunoSEQ multiplex PCR; TCRdb keeps in-frame clones, though not all of them. Among over 150,000 clones, less than 90% were seen once, and the ten largest hold around 7%. V shed 0 bases and J shed 10 bases, with 7 bases lying between them. Germline V gene sequence: CDR1 SGHNT, CDR2 YYREEE (reference sequence). The CDR3 covers 12 residues. The sample consisted of PBMCs or T cells enriched from blood (not recorded which). The chain is built from TRBV5-4 and TRBJ1-4; D is unclear. This receptor was obtained from a woman in her 50s who had recovered from COVID-19. The CDR3 nucleotides read TGTGCCAGCAGCTTGGAAAGAGGAAAACTGTTTTTT. Translation gives CASSLERGKLFF.